The next 30 T cell receptor beta chains were all read from a single sample in a study of control samples from healthy donors and cancer patients. Sequencing was performed with immunoSEQ multiplex PCR; in TCRdb, only in-frame clones are kept and a portion is missing. The data contain more than 45,000 clones, around 93% of them singletons. Sequencing input: PBMCs. These receptors were obtained from a man aged 25-40 years with colorectal cancer.

As to this clone: The junction departs from the called germline gene at one end, perhaps through a read error. V is TRBV4-2 and J is TRBJ1-3; D is unresolved. Per the germline V gene, CDR1 is LGHNA and CDR2 is YNFKEQ. The CDR3 is 12 residues long. The CDR3 region has the DNA TGTGCCAGCAGCCAAGAAATAGGTGCCGCAGAATTT. Encoded protein: CASSQEIGAAEF.

The V gene is TRBV19, the J gene TRBJ1-2; 7 nucleotides agree with TRBD1. The length of the CDR3 is 16 residues. V was clipped by 5 bases and J by 3 bases; unmatched bases: 12. Germline loops: CDR1 LNHDA, CDR2 SQIVND (reference sequence). The CDR3 loop is CASSQQTGFEYYGYTF. The CDR3, as DNA: TGTGCCAGTAGTCAACAGACAGGGTTTGAGTACTATGGCTACACCTTC. The full variable domain, completed using reference TRBV19 and TRBJ1-2, is DGGITQSPKYLFRKEGQNVTLSCEQNLNHDAMYWYRQDPGQGLRLIYYSQIVNDFQKGDIAEGYSVSREKKESFPLTVTSAQKNPTAFYLCASSQQTGFEYYGYTFGSGTRLTVV.

This chain connects TRBV6-5 to TRBJ2-7; the D gene is possibly TRBD1 (6 bases). The germline CDR1 and CDR2 sequences are MNHEY and SVGAGI. The CDR3 has 15 amino acids. V dropped 2 bases and J dropped 0 bases, with 11 bases sitting between them. The CDR3 DNA follows: TGTGCCAGCAGTTACGCCCGGGACACCTCCTACGAGCAGTACTTC. Amino acids: CASSYARDTSYEQYF.

CDR3 loop: CASSYSVGGGETQYF. CDR3 nucleotides: TGTGCCAGCAGTTACTCGGTCGGGGGAGGTGAGACCCAGTACTTC. V usage is TRBV6-6 and J usage is TRBJ2-5, with D possibly being TRBD2 (6 bases). CDR3 length equals 15 residues. The V gene lost 0 bases and the J gene lost 5 bases, with 13 bases spanning the gap. Germline V gene lookup returns CDR1 MNHNY and CDR2 SVGAGI (reference sequence).

The V call is TRBV7-8, the J call TRBJ2-6; D remains ambiguous. With 2 bases removed from V and 0 bases from J, the gap between germline ends came to 17 bases. The CDR3 spans 19 residues. Per germline, CDR1 SGHVS and CDR2 FQNEAQ. The CDR3 bases are TGTGCCAGCAGCTTATTTCGGAAGGGAATATCCTCTGGGGCCAACGTCCTGACTTTC. Protein: CASSLFRKGISSGANVLTF.

The chain links TRBV10-3 to TRBJ1-3, with a weak D call TRBD1 (6 bases). This CDR3 has 14 amino acids. V lost 5 bases to trimming and J lost 4 bases, with 12 bases between them. The germline gives CDR1 ENHRY, CDR2 SYGVKD. CDR3 loop: CAISTGAAGNTIYF. The DNA of the CDR3 is TGTGCCATCAGTACGGGGGCAGCGGGAAACACCATATATTTT.

The chain combines TRBV6-5 with TRBJ2-6, with 8 nucleotides matching TRBD1. CDR3 size: 15 residues. In germline, CDR1 is MNHEY, CDR2 SVGAGI. The ends lost 5 bases at V and 2 bases at J; junction bases unmatched: 2. The CDR3 here is CASSPTGAGANVLTF. CDR3 nucleotide sequence: TGTGCCAGCAGTCCGACAGGGGCTGGGGCCAACGTCCTGACTTTC.

The CDR3 DNA is TGCGCCAGCAGCTTTTTCCAGGGGGCCTACGAGCAGTACTTC. Translating gives CASSFFQGAYEQYF. The V call is TRBV5-1, the J call TRBJ2-7; 7 positions agree with TRBD1. J was trimmed by 2 bases and V by 2 bases; bases with no gene match: 4. Per germline, CDR1 SGHRS and CDR2 YFSETQ. CDR3 length: 14 amino acids.

The gene calls are TRBV24-1 and TRBJ1-1, with 11 positions matching TRBD1. The trim removed 7 bases at V and 7 bases at J, leaving 7 bases unmatched. CDR1 and CDR2 from the germline V gene are KGHDR and SFDVKD. The CDR3 is made up of 14 amino acids. CDR3: CATRGGTGGVEAFF. The CDR3, as DNA: TGTGCCACCAGGGGCGGGACAGGGGGTGTTGAAGCTTTCTTT.

This clone has a single count. The chain has TRBV6-2 or TRBV6-3 and TRBJ1-1, with D unresolved. This CDR3 spans 13 amino acids. The germline V gene has CDR1 MNHEY and CDR2 SVGEGT. Trimming shortened V by 5 bases and J by 2 bases, and 9 bases separated the two germline ends. CDR3 sequence: CASSVGPNTEAFF. CDR3 bases: TGTGCCAGCAGTGTTGGCCCAAACACTGAAGCTTTCTTT.

The rearrangement joins TRBV18 to TRBJ2-5; 7 bases match TRBD2. Trimming removed 2 bases from V and 5 bases from J; junction bases left unmatched: 14. This CDR3 contains 17 residues. Germline loops: CDR1 KGHSH, CDR2 LQKENI. The CDR3 sequence is CASSPVLGLAVGETQYF. The CDR3 region has the DNA TGTGCCAGCTCACCAGTCCTTGGGCTAGCGGTCGGCGAGACCCAGTACTTC.

This chain joins TRBV12-3 or TRBV12-4 and TRBJ2-3; a possible D gene is TRBD2 (5 bases). V gave up 5 bases and J gave up 9 bases, with 15 bases separating them. The CDR3 covers 13 residues. CDR3 protein: CASSLLEPGTQYF. In nucleotides, the CDR3 is TGTGCCAGCAGTCTTTTGGAGCCGGGGACGCAGTATTTT.

The chain uses TRBV3-1 (or the pseudogene TRBV3-2) and TRBJ2-7; TRBD2 might be the D (6 bases). Trimming shortened V by 2 bases and J by 4 bases, and 18 bases separated the two germline ends. Germline assignment: CDR1 LGHDT and CDR2 YNNKEL (reference sequence). This CDR3 has 16 residues. CDR3 in DNA: TGTGCCAGCAGCCAAAGATGGGGAGGAGTTGGATACGAGCAGTACGTC. It translates to CASSQRWGGVGYEQYV.

The chain uses TRBV19 and TRBJ2-2; D is unclear. This CDR3 is built from 14 residues. Trimming removed 7 bases at V and 0 bases at J, with 9 bases between. Per the germline V gene, CDR1 is LNHDA and CDR2 is SQIVND (reference sequence). The CDR3 spells CASTRYSNTGELFF. CDR3 in DNA: TGTGCCAGTACCAGGTATTCGAACACCGGGGAGCTGTTTTTT. Full variable domain (remainder filled in from reference TRBV19 and TRBJ2-2): DGGITQSPKYLFRKEGQNVTLSCEQNLNHDAMYWYRQDPGQGLRLIYYSQIVNDFQKGDIAEGYSVSREKKESFPLTVTSAQKNPTAFYLCASTRYSNTGELFFGEGSRLTVL.

The V and J genes are TRBV7-2 and TRBJ1-1; perhaps TRBD1 as D (5 bases). Trimming left V 5 bases short and J 1 base short, with 14 bases between. The germline V gene has CDR1 SGHTA and CDR2 FQGNSA. This CDR3 has 15 residues. CDR3 bases: TGTGCCAGCAGCCTCCGAAATCAGGGGAACACTGAAGCTTTCTTT. Residues: CASSLRNQGNTEAFF.

The chain links TRBV30 to TRBJ1-4; D not resolved. V lost 0 bases and J lost 0, with 14 bases in between. Germline CDR1 reads GTSNPN; CDR2 reads SVGIG (reference sequence). The CDR3 runs to 17 residues. The CDR3, as DNA: TGTGCCTGGAGTGTACGGAGAGGAAATTCAACTAATGAAAAACTGTTTTTT. Amino acid sequence: CAWSVRRGNSTNEKLFF.

This chain connects TRBV4-1 to TRBJ1-3, with a tentative D call TRBD1 (6 bases). The CDR3 is 19 amino acids. Trimming took off 3 bases at V and 1 base at J, with 22 bases between the two ends. CDR1 MGHRA and CDR2 YSYEKL come from the germline V gene. This CDR3 is CASSHLLPGQRKSGNTIYF. The CDR3 DNA follows: TGCGCCAGCAGCCATCTCTTACCGGGACAAAGAAAATCTGGAAACACCATATATTTT.

A single count supports this clone. This chain connects TRBV7-8 to TRBJ2-2, with TRBD1 as a possible D gene (6 bases). CDR1 and CDR2 from the germline V gene are SGHVS and FQNEAQ. This CDR3 spans 15 amino acids. Trimming removed 5 bases at V and 5 bases at J, with 15 bases between. DNA of the CDR3: TGTGCCAGCAGCCCCGCTGGCAGGGGTACCGGGGAGCTGTTTTTT. Amino acids: CASSPAGRGTGELFF.

In its sample, this clone was seen a few times. This sequence joins TRBV6-5 and TRBJ1-2; the D gene is possibly TRBD1 (5 bases). The CDR3 is made up of 12 amino acids. The V and J ends lost 5 bases and 7 bases respectively, with 11 bases between them. In germline, CDR1 is MNHEY, CDR2 SVGAGI. This CDR3 reads CASSPGSVGYTF. The CDR3 DNA is TGTGCCAGCAGTCCAGGGTCCGTTGGCTACACCTTC.

The chain uses TRBV6-5 and TRBJ2-7, with 8 positions matching TRBD1. The germline gives CDR1 MNHEY, CDR2 SVGAGI. There are 14 residues in the CDR3. Trimming cost V 2 bases and J 5 bases; bases outside gene matches: 5. The CDR3 sequence is CASSYRDRSHEQYF. The CDR3 DNA sequence: TGTGCCAGCAGTTACCGGGACAGGTCCCACGAGCAGTACTTC.

This chain connects TRBV4-1 to TRBJ1-5; D remains ambiguous. CDR3 length equals 15 residues. Germline V gene lookup returns CDR1 MGHRA and CDR2 YSYEKL. The ends were cut back, 3 bases at V and 8 bases at J, with 17 bases in the middle. The CDR3 bases are TGCGCCAGCAGCCACGGACGATTCTTAAAGGAGCCCCAGCATTTT. It specifies CASSHGRFLKEPQHF.

The rearrangement links TRBV2 to TRBJ2-3, with TRBD1 matching 10 bases. CDR3 size: 15 residues. The V and J ends lost 6 bases and 3 bases, in that order; junction bases with no gene match: 6. Germline CDR1 is SNHLY and CDR2 is FYNNEI. This CDR3 is CASSLDRGQTDTQYF. DNA of the CDR3: TGTGCCAGCAGCCTCGACAGGGGGCAAACAGATACGCAGTATTTT.

The chain recombines TRBV5-1 with TRBJ2-3, with a tentative D call TRBD1 (6 bases). Germline V gives CDR1 SGHRS, CDR2 YFSETQ. V was cut by 4 bases and J by 2 bases, with 11 bases left in between. The CDR3 has 14 residues. CDR3 nucleotide sequence: TGCGCCAGCAGCACTACAGGGTTCACAGATACGCAGTATTTT. Encoded protein: CASSTTGFTDTQYF.

The chain joins TRBV4-2 to TRBJ1-3; 8 bases align to TRBD1. There are 21 residues in the CDR3. After removal of 2 bases from V and 0 bases from J, the junction contained 18 bases not matched to a gene. The germline CDR1 and CDR2 sequences are LGHNA and YNFKEQ. The CDR3 reads CASSQQNTRGGTGSSGNTIYF. The CDR3 region has the DNA TGTGCCAGCAGCCAACAAAACACTAGGGGGGGGACAGGCAGCTCTGGAAACACCATATATTTT.

The rearrangement links TRBV5-1 to TRBJ1-6; TRBD1 aligns across 7 bases. This CDR3 comprises 14 residues. The V segment lost 0 bases and the J segment 8 bases; nucleotides outside the gene matches: 2. Germline-derived CDR1 and CDR2 are SGHRS and YFSETQ. CDR3 in amino acids: CASSLDRGYSPLHF. The CDR3 bases are TGCGCCAGCAGCTTGGACAGGGGCTATTCACCCCTCCACTTT.

The chain uses TRBV19 and TRBJ1-5; no firm D call. The CDR3 has 15 amino acids. The germline V gene encodes CDR1 LNHDA and CDR2 SQIVND (reference sequence). The V gene lost 7 bases and the J gene lost 1 base, with 14 bases spanning the gap. The DNA of the CDR3 is TGTGCCAGTAAAAAGACGGGATCGAGCAATCAGCCCCAGCATTTT. This translates into CASKKTGSSNQPQHF. Full variable domain (remainder filled in from reference TRBV19 and TRBJ1-5): DGGITQSPKYLFRKEGQNVTLSCEQNLNHDAMYWYRQDPGQGLRLIYYSQIVNDFQKGDIAEGYSVSREKKESFPLTVTSAQKNPTAFYLCASKKTGSSNQPQHFGDGTRLSIL.

V is TRBV10-1 and J is TRBJ2-7, with TRBD1 matching over 8 bases. The V and J ends lost 5 bases and 5 bases, in that order; junction bases with no gene match: 8. Germline V gene data show CDR1 as WNHNN and CDR2 as SYGVQD (reference sequence). This CDR3 is built from 14 residues. The CDR3 coding sequence is TGCGCCAGCAGTCTGGACAGGGTTGTACACGAGCAGTACTTC. This sequence encodes CASSLDRVVHEQYF.

This clone was counted a single time. The V gene is TRBV7-9, the J gene TRBJ1-1, with D unclear. Germline values: CDR1 SEHNR, CDR2 FQNEAQ (reference sequence). V was shortened by 2 bases and J by 5 bases, with 12 bases between the two germline ends. The CDR3 consists of 14 residues. CDR3 nucleotide sequence: TGTGCCAGCAGCTTACTTTCCTTGGGGACTGAAGCTTTCTTT. Its translation is CASSLLSLGTEAFF. The variable domain in full, with the rest retrieved from reference TRBV7-9 and TRBJ1-1, is DTGVSQNPRHKITKRGQNVTFRCDPISEHNRLYWYRQTLGQGPEFLTYFQNEAQLEKSRLLSDRFSAERPKGSFSTLEIQRTEQGDSAMYLCASSLLSLGTEAFFGQGTRLTVV.

This chain connects TRBV29-1 to TRBJ2-2; tentatively, D is TRBD2 (6 bases). Germline CDR1 SQVTM, CDR2 ANQGSEA. Trimming removed 4 bases at V and 4 bases at J, with 10 bases between. This CDR3 is built from 13 residues. The CDR3 reads CSVGTGGTGELFF. For the CDR3, the DNA is TGCAGCGTTGGAACCGGGGGCACCGGGGAGCTGTTTTTT.

V and J are TRBV27 and TRBJ2-2, with D hard to call. The CDR3 is 11 residues long. In germline, CDR1 is MNHEY, CDR2 SMNVEV (reference sequence). V was pared by 4 bases and J by 6 bases, with 3 bases between. The DNA for the CDR3 is TGTGCCAGCAGTTCCTCCGGGGAGCTGTTTTTT. Protein product: CASSSSGELFF.